These T cell receptor beta chains were read from a single sample in a study of blood T cell repertoires in COVID-19. The assay was immunoSEQ multiplex PCR, and TCRdb's table has in-frame clones only and misses some. The sample lists under 250,000 clones, around 90% occurring once. The sample comprised peripheral blood. These receptors were collected from a man in his thirties or forties with COVID-19, enrolled during active disease. The CDR3 runs from the conserved cysteine through the conserved F or W. A D gene is named only where the DNA matches it firmly. The size field is filled for only some rows; it gives once, few, many or a size class.

TRBV7-3	TRBJ1-6	NA	NA	CASSLDGEWAPLHF	TGTGCCAGCAGCTTAGATGGGGAGTGGGCACCCCTCCACTTT
TRBV29-1	TRBJ1-5	NA	NA	CSVQQYSNQPQHF	TGCAGCGTTCAACAGTATAGCAATCAGCCCCAGCATTTT
TRBV4-1	TRBJ1-4	NA	NA	CASSQVGRERREKLFF	TGCGCCAGCAGCCAAGTAGGGAGGGAACGACGTGAAAAACTGTTTTTT
TRBV7-2	TRBJ2-7	NA	TRBD2	CASSEYSGGRQKNEQYF	TGTGCCAGCAGCGAATACTCGGGGGGGCGTCAGAAAAACGAGCAGTACTTC
TRBV18	TRBJ1-2	NA	TRBD1	CASSRTGQGGYGYTF	TGTGCCAGCTCCCGAACGGGACAGGGAGGCTATGGCTACACCTTC
TRBV27	TRBJ2-3	NA	NA	CASSSPQGTYTQYF	TGTGCCAGCAGTTCACCCCAGGGGACGTATACGCAGTATTTT
TRBV9	TRBJ1-2	NA	NA	CASTPGTTDYGYTF	TGTGCAAGCACACCCGGGACAACTGACTATGGCTACACCTTC
TRBV7-6	TRBJ2-7	NA	NA	CASSLRQTYEQYF	TGTGCCAGCAGCCTCAGACAGACCTACGAGCAGTACTTC
TRBV11-2	TRBJ2-1	NA	NA	CASSLDPGRGNEQFF	TGTGCCAGCAGCTTAGACCCAGGGCGAGGAAATGAGCAGTTCTTC
TRBV19	TRBJ1-5	NA	NA	CASSIVILDTGSYQPQHF	TGTGCCAGTAGTATTGTAATACTCGACACAGGGAGTTATCAGCCCCAGCATTTT
TRBV5-1	TRBJ1-2	NA	TRBD1	CASSQGQELTVWSGYTF	TGCGCCAGCAGCCAGGGACAGGAACTGACGGTGTGGTCTGGCTACACCTTC
TRBV7-9	TRBJ2-2	NA	NA	CASSTSTGNTGELFF	TGTGCCAGCAGCACATCGACAGGGAACACCGGGGAGCTGTTTTTT
TRBV28	TRBJ2-3	NA	NA	CASSLTARVPTQYF	TGTGCCAGCAGTTTGACCGCGAGGGTTCCTACGCAGTATTTT
TRBV3-1/TRBV3-2	TRBJ1-2	NA	NA	CASSHLRGEDGYTF	TGTGCCAGCAGCCACCTGAGAGGGGAGGATGGCTACACCTTC
TRBV2	TRBJ1-3	few	NA	CASMKDTGSTSGNTIYF	TGTGCCAGCATGAAGGATACAGGCTCTACATCTGGAAACACCATATATTTT
TRBV27	TRBJ2-3	NA	TRBD2	CASSPTSGGGTDTQYF	TGTGCCAGCAGCCCGACTAGCGGGGGGGGGACAGATACGCAGTATTTT
TRBV27	TRBJ1-6	NA	TRBD1	CASRIGGMDSPLHF	TGTGCCAGCAGGATAGGGGGCATGGATTCACCCCTCCACTTT
TRBV19	TRBJ1-2	NA	NA	CASSLDTGLGYTF	TGTGCCAGTAGCCTGGACACAGGGCTTGGCTACACCTTC
TRBV25-1	TRBJ2-3	NA	NA	CASSDSLYTDTQYF	TGTGCCAGCAGTGACTCCTTATACACAGATACGCAGTATTTT
TRBV3-1/TRBV3-2	TRBJ1-4	once	NA	CASSQVGGDNEKLFF	TGTGCCAGCAGCCAAGTTGGAGGAGATAATGAAAAACTGTTTTTT
TRBV2	TRBJ2-3	once	NA	CASTAGYSTDTQYF	TGTGCCAGCACCGCCGGGTACAGCACAGATACGCAGTATTTT
TRBV5-1	TRBJ1-5	NA	NA	CASSLLSGGNQPQHF	TGCGCCAGCAGCTTGTTGTCAGGGGGCAATCAGCCCCAGCATTTT
TRBV11-3	TRBJ2-5	NA	TRBD1	CASSKGTGKETQYF	TGTGCCAGCAGCAAGGGGACAGGGAAAGAGACCCAGTACTTC
TRBV9	TRBJ2-7	NA	NA	CASTLRRPSSYEQYF	TGTGCCAGCACCCTGAGGAGGCCGAGCTCCTACGAGCAGTACTTC
TRBV3-1/TRBV3-2	TRBJ2-2	NA	TRBD1	CASRNTGDTGELFF	TGTGCCAGCAGAAACACAGGGGACACCGGGGAGCTGTTTTTT
TRBV5-4	TRBJ2-2	NA	TRBD1	CASRPTGSNTGELFF	TGTGCCAGCAGACCGACAGGGTCGAACACCGGGGAGCTGTTTTTT
TRBV2	TRBJ1-5	NA	TRBD1	CASTPDRYSNQPQHF	TGTGCCAGCACCCCGGACAGGTATAGCAATCAGCCCCAGCATTTT
TRBV7-6	TRBJ1-2	NA	TRBD1	CASSLDGRGRDGYTF	TGTGCCAGCAGCTTAGACGGCAGGGGGCGTGATGGCTACACCTTC